What follows are 29 T cell receptor beta chains derived from one specimen sequenced in a study of blood T cell repertoires in COVID-19. Clones were read by immunoSEQ multiplex PCR, and TCRdb kept only the in-frame ones, dropping some. Of roughly 200,000 clones listed, roughly nine tenths are singletons. Sequencing used PBMCs or T cells enriched from blood (not recorded which). Receptors originate from a woman in her thirties or forties with acute COVID-19.

CDR3 loop: CASSRAGGKYNEQFF. CDR3 nucleotide sequence: TGTGCCAGCAGTAGAGCGGGAGGAAAGTACAATGAGCAGTTCTTC. V gene TRBV6-5 combines with J gene TRBJ2-1; 9 bases are shared with TRBD2. Losses at the gene ends were 5 bases for V and 4 bases for J; bases not matched to a gene: 6. Germline V gives CDR1 MNHEY, CDR2 SVGAGI. The CDR3 extends over 15 amino acids.

V is TRBV2 and J is TRBJ1-2; 7 nucleotides line up with TRBD1. Trimming at V came to 4 bases and at J to 0 bases, leaving 5 bases not matched to a gene. The germline V gene has CDR1 SNHLY and CDR2 FYNNEI. This CDR3 has 15 amino acids. CDR3 residues: CASSATGAANYGYTF. In DNA, the CDR3 is TGTGCCAGCAGTGCTACAGGGGCGGCTAACTATGGCTACACCTTC.

This clone turned up a few times. V is TRBV7-3 and J is TRBJ2-3; weak D call: TRBD1 (7 bases). Per germline, CDR1 SGHTA and CDR2 FQGTGA. The V end was cut by 5 bases, the J end by 5 bases, with 17 bases between. The length of the CDR3 is 15 residues. CDR3 sequence reads: CASSPTGTFRDTQYF. CDR3 nucleotide sequence: TGTGCCAGCAGCCCGACAGGGACTTTCAGAGATACGCAGTATTTT.

This chain connects TRBV6-5 to TRBJ1-6; the D is unclear. Trimming shortened V by 5 bases and J by 2 bases, and 10 bases separated the two germline ends. The CDR3 contains 15 residues. CDR1 and CDR2 from the germline V gene are MNHEY and SVGAGI. The DNA for the CDR3 is TGTGCCAGCAGTCAGAGCGGCACCTATAATTCACCCCTCCACTTT. Amino acids: CASSQSGTYNSPLHF.

J is TRBJ2-5 and V is TRBV6-5; D gene uncertain. The CDR3 is made up of 12 amino acids. V was clipped by 6 bases and J by 5 bases, with 10 bases between them. CDR1 is MNHEY and CDR2 is SVGAGI in the germline V gene. CDR3 bases: TGTGCCAGCAGGGAGACCGAGGAGACCCAGTACTTC. Protein product: CASRETEETQYF.

This clone was counted once. The V and J genes are TRBV4-1 and TRBJ2-5; no reliable D call. Trimming took 5 bases from V and 5 from J, leaving 15 bases between them. Germline-derived CDR1 and CDR2 are MGHRA and YSYEKL. The CDR3 sequence is 14 residues long. The CDR3 DNA reads TGCGCCAGCAGCTTAGCCGTGACGGTGGAGACCCAGTACTTC. This translates into CASSLAVTVETQYF.

This rearrangement joins TRBV12-5 to TRBJ1-4; D remains unclear. Germline CDR1 reads LGHNT; CDR2 reads FRNRAP. The CDR3 extends over 17 amino acids. V lost 0 bases and J 7 bases, leaving 18 bases between the germline ends. This CDR3 reads CASGLVQRADRGEKLFF. The CDR3 nucleotides read TGTGCTAGTGGTTTGGTACAGAGGGCCGACCGCGGTGAAAAACTGTTTTTT.

CDR3: CASRQQNNEKLFF. The CDR3 DNA reads TGCGCCAGCAGGCAACAGAATAATGAAAAACTGTTTTTT. This sequence joins TRBV5-1 and TRBJ1-4, with no clear D. CDR3 length equals 13 residues. V was clipped by 5 bases and J by 4 bases, with 9 bases between them. The germline gives CDR1 SGHRS, CDR2 YFSETQ.

This clone appeared once. Written as DNA, the CDR3 is TGTGCCAGCAGTAAGGGCGGGCCTAACTATGGCTACACCTTC. Translation gives CASSKGGPNYGYTF. The rearrangement links TRBV6-5 to TRBJ1-2; D gene uncertain. Trimming left V 5 bases short and J 0 bases short, with 10 bases between. The V gene's germline CDR1 is MNHEY and CDR2 SVGAGI. This CDR3 contains 14 residues.

The V gene is TRBV19, the J gene TRBJ1-2; 10 nucleotides align to TRBD1. CDR1 and CDR2 (germline): LNHDA, SQIVND (reference sequence). CDR3 length: 14 residues. V gave up 5 bases and J gave up 7 bases; unmatched junction bases: 7. The CDR3 region has the DNA TGTGCCAGTAGTGCCGACAGGGGGCTGGGTGGCTACACCTTC. This gives the protein CASSADRGLGGYTF.

This CDR3 reads CASSLSPGNTEAFF. In nucleotides, the CDR3 is TGTGCCAGCAGCTTGTCTCCCGGGAACACTGAAGCTTTCTTT. The V gene is TRBV5-6, the J gene TRBJ1-1; D call uncertain. V lost 1 base and J lost 1, with 8 bases in between. This CDR3 is 14 amino acids long. CDR1 and CDR2 (germline): SGHDT, YYEEEE.

This clone was counted once. The gene calls are TRBV19 and TRBJ2-2; 7 bases agree with TRBD2. Germline V gives CDR1 LNHDA, CDR2 SQIVND (reference sequence). Trimming cost V 10 bases and J 5 bases; bases outside gene matches: 10. The CDR3 runs 14 residues. The CDR3 sequence: CATLGGLVTGELFF. In DNA, the CDR3 is TGTGCCACCCTAGGAGGACTAGTGACCGGGGAGCTGTTTTTT.

This rearrangement joins TRBV18 to TRBJ1-6; D is undetermined. Trimming cost V 6 bases and J 7 bases, with 10 bases left between them. Per the germline V gene, CDR1 is KGHSH and CDR2 is LQKENI. The CDR3 runs to 13 residues. The CDR3 is CASSSTENSPLHF. CDR3 DNA sequence: TGTGCCAGCTCCTCGACGGAGAATTCACCCCTCCACTTT.

The chain links TRBV5-1 to TRBJ2-3; D is perhaps TRBD1 (5 bases). Trimming took off 3 bases at V and 6 bases at J, with 14 bases between the two ends. The CDR3 has 14 amino acids. Germline assignment: CDR1 SGHRS and CDR2 YFSETQ. This chain's CDR3 is CASSSSTGSDTQYF. In DNA form, the CDR3 reads TGCGCCAGCAGCTCATCCACAGGTTCCGATACGCAGTATTTT.

The chain links TRBV19 to TRBJ1-2; D possibly corresponds to TRBD1 (6 bases). Trimming stripped 6 bases from V and 2 bases from J, with 22 bases between. Germline assignment: CDR1 LNHDA and CDR2 SQIVND (reference sequence). The CDR3 sequence is 17 residues long. In DNA form, the CDR3 reads TGTGCCAGTAGGGGGGAACACAGGGAGAGGCTAAACTATGGCTACACCTTC. Its protein is CASRGEHRERLNYGYTF.

This sequence joins TRBV5-1 and TRBJ1-1; 8 nucleotides agree with TRBD1. The CDR3 spans 18 residues. The V gene end was trimmed by 4 bases and the J gene end by 0 bases; junction bases not matched to a gene: 14. CDR1 and CDR2 (germline): SGHRS, YFSETQ. CDR3 nucleotide sequence: TGCGCCAGCAGCCCGGTGACAGGGGCCGGGGGTTTGAACACTGAAGCTTTCTTT. It specifies CASSPVTGAGGLNTEAFF.

The V gene is TRBV6-5, the J gene TRBJ1-2, with D tentatively TRBD1 (6 bases). Germline assignment: CDR1 MNHEY and CDR2 SVGAGI. The CDR3 runs to 14 residues. With 2 bases removed from V and 7 bases from J, the gap between germline ends came to 14 bases. In DNA form, the CDR3 reads TGTGCCAGCAGTTACCGGAGGGGGGAGGGTGGCTACACCTTC. Its protein product is CASSYRRGEGGYTF.

The chain employs TRBV4-3 and TRBJ2-3; the D is unclear. V was shortened by 0 bases and J by 2 bases, with 6 bases between the two germline ends. Germline loops: CDR1 LGHNA, CDR2 YSLEER. The CDR3 length is 14 residues. CDR3 amino acids: CASSQDQNTDTQYF. CDR3 in DNA: TGCGCCAGCAGCCAAGATCAGAACACAGATACGCAGTATTTT.

The chain links TRBV19 to TRBJ1-4, with D perhaps TRBD1 (5 bases). The CDR3 consists of 16 residues. The germline V and J ends were trimmed by 7 bases and 0 bases, with 15 bases remaining between them. Germline CDR1 and CDR2: LNHDA and SQIVND (reference sequence). As DNA, the CDR3 is TGTGCCAGTAAGGAGCCCCGGGGGGCAACTAATGAAAAACTGTTTTTT. Translated: CASKEPRGATNEKLFF.

The chain is built from TRBV29-1 and TRBJ2-5; 7 bases align to TRBD2. This CDR3 region has 16 residues. Trimming removed 0 bases from V and 2 bases from J; junction bases left unmatched: 9. Germline lookup yields CDR1 SQVTM and CDR2 ANQGSEA. The DNA of the CDR3 is TGCAGCGTTGAAGATCTGGCTCCCGGGGGGCAAGAGACCCAGTACTTC. Translation gives CSVEDLAPGGQETQYF. The complete variable domain, with remaining parts taken from reference TRBV29-1 and TRBJ2-5, reads SAVISQKPSRDICQRGTSLTIQCQVDSQVTMMFWYRQQPGQSLTLIATANQGSEATYESGFVIDKFPISRPNLTFSTLTVSNMSPEDSSIYLCSVEDLAPGGQETQYFGPGTRLLVL.

The genes are TRBV19 and TRBJ2-2; D gene ambiguous. Trimming took off 6 bases at V and 2 bases at J, with 4 bases between the two ends. CDR1 is LNHDA and CDR2 is SQIVND in the germline V gene (reference sequence). The CDR3 is 12 residues long. CDR3 protein: CASSLNTGELFF. The CDR3 DNA is TGTGCCAGTAGCTTAAACACCGGGGAGCTGTTTTTT.

The gene calls are TRBV19 and TRBJ2-3; possible D gene TRBD1, 6 bases. CDR1 and CDR2 from the germline V gene are LNHDA and SQIVND (reference sequence). V was cut by 5 bases and J by 4 bases, with 10 bases left in between. The CDR3 runs 13 residues. Written as DNA, the CDR3 is TGTGCCAGTAGTGCCCACAGGGCAGATACGCAGTATTTT. The encoded protein is CASSAHRADTQYF.

The rearrangement uses TRBV21-1 and TRBJ1-3; the D call in the table, TRBD1, was not verified against the DNA. TRBV21-1 is termed a pseudogene. The CDR3 extends over 19 amino acids. CDR3 region: CASSKVGLPIVWCGNTIYF. CDR3 coding DNA: TGTGCCAGCAGCAAAGTTGGGCTTCCCATCGTCTGGTGTGGAAACACCATATATTTT.

The chain employs TRBV18 and TRBJ1-2; 7 nucleotides align to TRBD1. This CDR3 has 15 residues. Germline V CDR1 and CDR2: KGHSH, LQKENI. The V and J ends lost 3 bases and 2 bases, in that order; junction bases with no gene match: 6. The CDR3 loop is CASSPTTGNNYGYTF. The CDR3 nucleotides are TGTGCCAGCTCACCGACGACAGGGAACAACTATGGCTACACCTTC.

The chain combines TRBV2 with TRBJ2-7; possible D gene TRBD2, 5 bases. V lost 5 bases to trimming and J lost 2 bases, with 13 bases between them. The CDR3 sequence is 14 residues long. Germline-derived CDR1 and CDR2 are SNHLY and FYNNEI. The CDR3 DNA reads TGTGCCAGCAGTACGGTAGCGACACCCTACGAGCAGTACTTC. This translates into CASSTVATPYEQYF.

The rearrangement links TRBV6-6 to TRBJ2-5; no definite D call. From germline, CDR1 is MNHNY and CDR2 SVGAGI (reference sequence). Trimming removed 4 bases from V and 1 base from J, with 16 bases in between. There are 16 residues in the CDR3. Written as DNA, the CDR3 is TGTGCCAGCAGTTCTGCTGGGCCTGGCCCCCAAGAGACCCAGTACTTC. Its protein product is CASSSAGPGPQETQYF.

This clone was detected ten times or more. The chain links TRBV7-6 to TRBJ2-1; TRBD2 agrees at 12 bases. The V segment lost 1 base and the J segment 4 bases; nucleotides outside the gene matches: 2. The CDR3 is 16 residues long. CDR1 is SGHVS and CDR2 is FNYEAQ in the germline V gene. The CDR3 DNA sequence: TGTGCCAGCAGCTTAGAGCTAGCGGGGGGGTACAATGAGCAGTTCTTC. Its translation: CASSLELAGGYNEQFF.

The V call is TRBV19, the J call TRBJ1-3; a weak D match, TRBD1 (5 bases). This CDR3 comprises 15 residues. In germline, CDR1 is LNHDA, CDR2 SQIVND (reference sequence). The ends were cut back, 5 bases at V and 3 bases at J, with 14 bases in the middle. As DNA, the CDR3 is TGTGCCAGTAGTCTCGACCAGGGTAGTGGAAACACCATATATTTT. Translated: CASSLDQGSGNTIYF. The variable domain in full, with the rest retrieved from reference TRBV19 and TRBJ1-3, is DGGITQSPKYLFRKEGQNVTLSCEQNLNHDAMYWYRQDPGQGLRLIYYSQIVNDFQKGDIAEGYSVSREKKESFPLTVTSAQKNPTAFYLCASSLDQGSGNTIYFGEGSWLTVV.

V is TRBV7-2 and J is TRBJ2-2, with D unclear. The germline gives CDR1 SGHTA, CDR2 FQGNSA. The CDR3 extends over 15 amino acids. The ends were cut back, 1 base at V and 7 bases at J, with 13 bases in the middle. The CDR3 here is CASSLEGTVGGELFF. The CDR3 bases are TGTGCCAGCAGCTTAGAAGGAACAGTGGGCGGGGAGCTGTTTTTT.